The T cell receptor beta chain under discussion was sequenced for a study of tumor and adjacent non-tumor tissue in lung cancer (dated by TCRdb to about 2018). As for the study more broadly: Of the cohort, eleven to twelve patients had adenocarcinoma, 2 had squamous cell carcinoma and 1 had small cell lung cancer. Among the roughly 15 patients, ages ranged from roughly 31 to 76 years, roughly 10 were men and 5 were women, and disease was TNM stage I to III. Sequencing produced more than 100,000,000 productive TCRbeta reads in total, an average of approximately 4 million reads per sample. Bulk TCRbeta repertoires were compared between lung tumor tissue and matched distant non-tumor lung tissue obtained from over 13 lung cancer patients. For each patient, one tumor sample and one normal lung sample were taken, giving a few dozen paired specimens that underwent TCRbeta CDR3 sequencing.

RNA was extracted from bulk unsorted tissue and checked for quality with a NanoDrop ND-1000 and an Agilent 2100. For the normal lung samples, distant non-tumor tissue was collected more than 3 cm away from the tumor edge. All donors had newly diagnosed lung cancer, had not received prior chemotherapy, and were admitted for thoracic surgery in China between August and November 2014. The study excluded patients who had received radiotherapy or chemotherapy before or who had another cancer at the same time. Surgical tissue pieces of about 1-2.1 cm3 were preserved in RNAlater solution and were kept at -80 degrees C until use. What the research found in general, with its limitations: The top 100 clones made up a significantly larger cumulative share of the repertoire in normal lung than in tumor tissue. Only around 15 patients were included in the cohort, and the need for larger samples and more detailed clinical data was noted by the authors. The methods do not name the sequencing platform or mention unique molecular identifiers. Tumor tissue showed significantly greater TCR diversity (inverse Simpson) than normal lung tissue (about 400 vs 180, P = 0.0075, Mann-Whitney U test). TCR diversity was significantly higher in younger patients, and greater tumor TCR diversity was associated with shorter overall survival and shorter disease-free survival. Because peripheral blood was not sequenced, the blood TCRbeta repertoires of the lung cancer patients in the study went unexamined.

Libraries were made using multiplex PCR. The run used an Illumina HiSeq 2500. TCRbeta libraries were constructed through three rounds of nested PCR with primers (Table S4) according to protocols adapted from ARM-PCR. Before sequencing, PCR products of 200-500 bp were excised from the gel and purified with the QIAquick gel extraction kit. From the authors' description of their analysis: Trimmomatic was used to clean the reads, FLASH merged the cleaned reads into complete CDR3 sequences, and MiTCR assigned the sequences to V(D)J germline segments. Clonal diversity was calculated as the inverse Simpson's index using VDJtools. Productive reads were defined as in-frame sequences without a premature stop codon. The public reads were reanalyzed by TCRdb: fastp trimming at Q25, MiXCR alignment, in-frame beta chains only. Entries that share a CDR3 protein sequence are merged under the most common genes and DNA. The V and J calls here are based on TCRdb, not the publication. The sample contains about 67,000 distinct CDR3 sequences, under 80% of them found a single time. Together, the top ten hold 35% to 50% of the sample.

This clonotype appeared once. No cognate antigen has been identified for it. The conserved closing phenylalanine or tryptophan is absent in this CDR3, likely reflecting a read error. The CDR3 contains 13 residues when both ends are counted. Of the read, only the CDR3 DNA is kept; its 39 bases are in frame from base 1. The TCR was taken from a man aged 55-75 years with non-small cell lung cancer. The sequence links TRBV12-3 or TRBV12-4 to TRBJ1-2; the D gene is not confidently resolved. Sequenced: distant non-tumor lung tissue. The DNA sequence follows: TGTGCAAGCAGTCTCGATAGCATACCCGGCTACACCTCC. The translation is CASSLDSIPGYTS.